A single count supports the clone carrying this TCR beta chain. Data came from immunoSEQ multiplex PCR; TCRdb stores just in-frame clones and leaves some out. The sample includes nearly 300,000 clones, less than 85% of them seen just once. These data come from a study of blood T cell repertoires in COVID-19. Sample: peripheral blood. The sequence was obtained from a human donor with COVID-19, enrolled during active disease. The donor label of this sample is uncertain.

The CDR3 is CASSPPVSGYNEQFF. The CDR3 bases are TGTGCCAGCTCACCACCGGTATCCGGGTACAATGAGCAGTTCTTC. The J gene is TRBJ2-1, the V gene TRBV18; D not resolved. In germline, CDR1 is KGHSH, CDR2 LQKENI. Trimming took off 0 bases at V and 4 bases at J, with 10 bases between the two ends. CDR3 length equals 15 residues.